This entry lists 3 T cell receptor beta chains sequenced from one sample in a study of T cells after yellow fever vaccination. TCRdb re-called the 5' RACE reads through MiXCR, storing one row per CDR3 protein. Found here are some 320,000 distinct CDR3 sequences, approximately 8% of them singletons; the top ten hold around 3.3%. The source was CD4+ T cells sorted from PBMCs, collected 5 days after the yellow fever booster vaccination. These receptors were obtained from a man aged 18 to 30 who received the YFV17D yellow fever vaccine.

The chain joins TRBV7-3 to TRBJ1-3; D possibly corresponds to TRBD1 (5 bases). The germline V gene has CDR1 SGHTA and CDR2 FQGTGA. The CDR3 totals 14 residues. Trimming took 3 bases from V and 4 from J, leaving 10 bases between them. The chain's CDR3 is CASSFATAGNTIYF. CDR3 DNA sequence: TGTGCCAGCAGCTTTGCGACAGCCGGAAACACCATATATTTT.

The genes are TRBV29-1 and TRBJ2-1; 9 nucleotides match TRBD2. V trimming: 3 bases; J trimming: 7 bases; junction bases outside the gene matches: 7. Per germline, CDR1 SQVTM and CDR2 ANQGSEA. This CDR3 spans 14 amino acids. The DNA of the CDR3 is TGCAGCGTTGACCTGGCGGGGGGGGGAAATGAGCAGTTCTTC. Protein: CSVDLAGGGNEQFF.

The genes are TRBV12-5 and TRBJ1-4; no reliable D call. V lost 0 bases and J 8 bases, leaving 13 bases between the germline ends. In germline, CDR1 is LGHNT, CDR2 FRNRAP. The length of the CDR3 is 15 residues. CDR3 protein: CASGLVGSPGEKLFF. The CDR3 DNA sequence: TGTGCTAGTGGTTTGGTGGGCAGCCCGGGGGAAAAACTGTTTTTT.